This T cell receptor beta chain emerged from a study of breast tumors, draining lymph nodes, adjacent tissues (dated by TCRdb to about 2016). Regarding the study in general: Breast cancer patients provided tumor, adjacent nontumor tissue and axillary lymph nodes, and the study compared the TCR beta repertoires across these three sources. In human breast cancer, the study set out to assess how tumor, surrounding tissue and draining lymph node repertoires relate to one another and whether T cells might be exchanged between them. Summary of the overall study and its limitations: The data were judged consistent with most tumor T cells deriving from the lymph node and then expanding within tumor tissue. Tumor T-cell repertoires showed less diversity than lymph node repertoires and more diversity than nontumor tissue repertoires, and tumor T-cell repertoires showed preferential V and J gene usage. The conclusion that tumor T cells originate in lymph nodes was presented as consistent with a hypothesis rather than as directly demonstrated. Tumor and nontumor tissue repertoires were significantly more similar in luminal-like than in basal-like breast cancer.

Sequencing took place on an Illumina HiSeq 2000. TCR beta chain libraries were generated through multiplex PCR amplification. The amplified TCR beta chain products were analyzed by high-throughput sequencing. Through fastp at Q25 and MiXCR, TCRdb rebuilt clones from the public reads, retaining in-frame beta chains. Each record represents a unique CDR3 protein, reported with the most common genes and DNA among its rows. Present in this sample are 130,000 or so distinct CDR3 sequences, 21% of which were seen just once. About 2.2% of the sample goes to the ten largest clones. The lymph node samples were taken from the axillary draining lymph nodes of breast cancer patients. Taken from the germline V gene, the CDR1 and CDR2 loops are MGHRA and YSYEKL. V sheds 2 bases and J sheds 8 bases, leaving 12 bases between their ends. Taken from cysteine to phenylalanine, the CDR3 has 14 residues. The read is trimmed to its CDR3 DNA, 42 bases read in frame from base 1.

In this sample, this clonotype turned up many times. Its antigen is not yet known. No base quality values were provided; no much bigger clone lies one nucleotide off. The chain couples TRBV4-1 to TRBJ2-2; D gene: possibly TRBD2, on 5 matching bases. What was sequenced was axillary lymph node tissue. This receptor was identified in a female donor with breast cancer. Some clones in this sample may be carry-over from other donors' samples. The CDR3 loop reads CASSQMDFVGELFF. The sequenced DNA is TGCGCCAGCAGCCAAATGGACTTCGTGGGGGAGCTGTTTTTT.